This T cell receptor beta chain was observed in a study of blood T cells in healthy people across ages. CDR1 and CDR2 (germline): DFQATT, SNEGSKA (reference sequence). V lost 2 bases to trimming and J lost 10 bases, with 9 bases between them. The CDR3 is made up of 11 amino acids. Alongside a J-beta primer mix, a sample-barcoded 5' primer served in a second PCR lasting about 7 to 12 cycles. With 12 random nucleotides, a template-switch adaptor tagged each individual cDNA molecule. TCRdb analysed the 5' RACE reads with MiXCR anew, one entry per CDR3 protein. The table has about 670,000 distinct CDR3 sequences, about 51% seen once; the top ten hold 13%. There are a few counts of this clonotype. The donors, aged about 6 to 90, were healthy Caucasians from Russia. Per sample, no less than 5 micrograms of total RNA were extracted.

The rearrangement joins TRBV20-1 to TRBJ2-1; a possible D gene is TRBD2 (6 bases). The TCR comes from a woman older than 75 in good health. The sequenced material came from blood. This CDR3 reads CSARPRGEQFF. The CDR3 DNA follows: TGCAGTGCTAGACCCCGGGGGGAGCAGTTCTTC.